This TCR beta chain was captured by sequencing in a study of identical twins. Overall study findings and caveats: Twins shared out-of-frame alpha sequences with excess low generation probability.

A universal primer site was created by template switching, with the cDNA bearing unique molecular identifiers. TCRdb analysed the 5' RACE reads with MiXCR anew, one entry per CDR3 protein. This table holds hundreds of thousands of distinct CDR3 sequences, 10% to 15% found once. Concerning this clonotype: Its antigen remains unknown.

Trimming cost V 6 bases and J 8 bases, with 16 bases left between them. Germline lookup yields CDR1 DFQATT and CDR2 SNEGSKA (reference sequence). This CDR3 comprises 12 residues. Separately, the same data were catalogued under a study of yellow fever vaccine responses in identical twins.

Sequences were obtained from PBMCs. The rearrangement joins TRBV20-1 to TRBJ1-2; D is ambiguous. The receptor was isolated from a woman under 30 in good health. The CDR3 loop is CSAQGVREGYTF. DNA for the CDR3: TGCAGTGCGCAAGGAGTCCGAGAAGGCTACACCTTC.